Reported below is one T cell receptor beta chain. This clone was observed a single time. Its antigen is not yet known. Base-call qualities are not available, and no considerably larger clone is one nucleotide away. The record originates from a study of CD8+ T cells in alopecia areata (dated by TCRdb to the late 2010s). In the study overall: The treated patients took part in an open-label pilot trial in which moderate-to-severe alopecia areata was treated with oral tofacitinib at 5 to 10 mg twice daily. Patients received tofacitinib for 6 to 18 months and were then followed off drug for 6 months to check for delayed response and recurrence. Disease severity in treated patients was measured with the SALT score, which quantifies the percentage of affected scalp surface area. In both human patients and the C3H/HeJ mouse model, the study applied high-throughput TCRbeta sequencing to look at T cell clonal expansion in alopecia areata. In humans, TCRbeta sequencing was performed on scalp tissue and on sorted CD4+ and CD8+ peripheral blood T cells from healthy controls and from patients with patchy or totalis/universalis alopecia areata. Tofacitinib-treated patients had biopsies at baseline and at 4 and 24 weeks of treatment, with a later scalp biopsy in several patients. Clonality in the scalp was compared among normal scalp (n=4), patchy alopecia areata scalp (n=8), and alopecia totalis/universalis scalp (n=8). RNA came from the PAXgene miRNA kit for fixed scalp, the miRNeasy kit for PBMCs, and the RNeasy kit for mouse skin. Amplification of TCRbeta CDR3 regions was done by immunoSEQ multiplex PCR using 35 Vbeta forward primers and 13 Jbeta reverse primers. Study-wide findings and limitations: Because the treated cohort was small and included a single nonresponder, larger studies are needed to assess links between baseline CD8+ expansion and response. Compared with normal scalp, lesional scalp had higher clonality and more expanded CD8+ clones, particularly in alopecia totalis/universalis, a pattern that suggests antigenic drive. During tofacitinib treatment, many expanded lesional clones remained in scalp and blood, and this persistence may partly explain relapse after treatment is stopped. TCR sequences shared between patients were less clear than in mice, possibly partly because of HLA diversity in the patient population. With tofacitinib, both scalp clonality and the number of expanded CD8+ clones among the top 100 scalp clones went down significantly. Scalp TCR repertoire analysis is complicated because resident alphabeta T cells in normal human skin are also sequenced, whereas mouse skin is dominated by gammadelta T cells.

According to the study, the label for this sample's time point signals: around 26 weeks on oral tofacitinib. The treatment or condition label corresponds to: oral pan-JAK inhibitor, 5-10 mg twice daily. Peripheral blood and lesional scalp punch biopsies were obtained from patients with alopecia areata. PBMCs were separated by density centrifugation and stained for CD3, CD4 and CD8, after which CD4+ and CD8+ T cells were sorted on a FACSAria. Library preparation employed the immunoSEQ multiplex PCR assay. For TCR sequencing, RNA was extracted from every sample and reverse transcribed into cDNA to serve as template. SuperScript III was used to make first-strand cDNA, primed with a 2:1 mix of oligo-dT and random hexamers. A synthetic immune receptor repertoire was used to assess amplification bias, and residual bias was removed computationally. Under the source paper's analysis protocol: After raw reads were preprocessed to remove errors, the CDR3 was defined following IMGT conventions as running from the conserved cysteine to phenylalanine. Clonality was computed as 1 minus the Shannon entropy, with the entropy normalized by log2 of the number of productive unique TCRs. Whether scalp clones were CD4 or CD8 was inferred by matching scalp TCRbeta sequences against CD4 and CD8 repertoires sorted from blood. This is the immuneACCESS table as TCRdb keeps it, with only in-frame sequences that have V and J called. A part of the clones is gone; compared with another copy, unresolved V genes explain less than half, and the rest is unexplained. V, J and clone size are those of that table, while D and trimming were read from the DNA. Recorded for this sample are under 200,000 clones; approximately 62% of them occurred a single time. 11% to 15% of the sample goes to the ten largest clones.

CDR1 SGHTA and CDR2 FQGNSA are derived from the germline V gene. From the cysteine through the phenylalanine, the CDR3 covers 15 amino acids. The kept DNA is CDR3 alone, 45 bases in frame from the first base. The trim is 4 bases for V and 0 bases for J, with a gap of 10 bases between the germline ends. The TCR originated in a human donor with alopecia areata. The chain employs TRBV7-2 and TRBJ1-5; TRBD1 is a possible D gene, resting on 6 matching bases. The material sequenced was CD4+ T cells sorted from blood, taken at week 24, from a patient treated with tofacitinib. In nucleotide form, the sequence is TGTGCCAGCAGCTCGGACAGTAATAGCAATCAGCCCCAGCATTTT. Its protein reads: CASSSDSNSNQPQHF.